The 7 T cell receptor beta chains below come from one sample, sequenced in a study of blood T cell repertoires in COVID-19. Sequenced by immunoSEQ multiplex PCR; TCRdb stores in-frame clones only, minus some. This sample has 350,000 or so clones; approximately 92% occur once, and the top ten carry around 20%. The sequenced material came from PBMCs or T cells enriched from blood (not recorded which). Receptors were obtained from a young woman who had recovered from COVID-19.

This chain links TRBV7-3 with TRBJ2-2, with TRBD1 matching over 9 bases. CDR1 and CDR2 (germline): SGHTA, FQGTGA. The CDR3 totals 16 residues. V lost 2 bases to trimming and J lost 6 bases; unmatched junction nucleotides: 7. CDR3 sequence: CASSLSDRGVSGELFF. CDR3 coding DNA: TGTGCCAGCAGCTTATCCGACAGGGGGGTATCCGGGGAGCTGTTTTTT.

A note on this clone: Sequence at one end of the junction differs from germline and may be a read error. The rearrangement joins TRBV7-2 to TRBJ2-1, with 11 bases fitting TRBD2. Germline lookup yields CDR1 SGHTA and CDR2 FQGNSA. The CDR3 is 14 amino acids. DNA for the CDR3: TGTGCCAGCAGCGTAGCGGGAGGGCCGGATGAGCAGCTCTTC. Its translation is CASSVAGGPDEQLF.

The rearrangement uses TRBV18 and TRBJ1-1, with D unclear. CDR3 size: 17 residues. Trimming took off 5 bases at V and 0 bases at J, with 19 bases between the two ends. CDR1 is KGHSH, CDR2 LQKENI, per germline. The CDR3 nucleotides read TGTGCCAGCTCAGACTTAAGGTTTACGGCGATGAACACTGAAGCTTTCTTT. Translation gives CASSDLRFTAMNTEAFF.

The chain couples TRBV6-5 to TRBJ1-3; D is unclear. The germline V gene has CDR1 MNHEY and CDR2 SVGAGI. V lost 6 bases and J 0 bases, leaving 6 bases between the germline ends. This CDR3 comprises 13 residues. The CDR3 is CASRRSSGNTIYF. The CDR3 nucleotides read TGTGCCAGCAGGAGGTCCTCTGGAAACACCATATATTTT.

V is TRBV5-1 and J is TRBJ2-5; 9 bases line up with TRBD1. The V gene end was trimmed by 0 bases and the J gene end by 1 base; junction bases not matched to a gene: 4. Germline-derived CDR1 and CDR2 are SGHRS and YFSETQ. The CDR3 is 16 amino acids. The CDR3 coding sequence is TGCGCCAGCAGCTTGGAAGGGACAGGGACCCAAGAGACCCAGTACTTC. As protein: CASSLEGTGTQETQYF.

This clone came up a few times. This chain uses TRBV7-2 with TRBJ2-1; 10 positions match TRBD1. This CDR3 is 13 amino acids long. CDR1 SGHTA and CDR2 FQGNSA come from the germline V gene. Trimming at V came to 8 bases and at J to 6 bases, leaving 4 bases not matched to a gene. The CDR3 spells CASLTGGFNEQFF. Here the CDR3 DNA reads TGTGCCAGCTTGACAGGGGGCTTCAATGAGCAGTTCTTC.

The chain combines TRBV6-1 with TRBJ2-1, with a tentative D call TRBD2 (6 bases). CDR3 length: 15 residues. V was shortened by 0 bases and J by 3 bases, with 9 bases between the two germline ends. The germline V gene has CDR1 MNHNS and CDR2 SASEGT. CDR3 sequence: CASSEAGLIYNEQFF. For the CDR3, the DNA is TGTGCCAGCAGTGAAGCGGGACTCATCTACAATGAGCAGTTCTTC.